The sequence of this TCR beta chain was determined in a study of T cells in Graves' hyperthyroidism and ophthalmopathy (dated by TCRdb to between 2018 and 2020). Background on the whole study: Peripheral blood samples were taken at the time of initial diagnosis, prior to any treatment. Prospective prediction of ophthalmopathy was tested in an independent validation cohort of 18 hyperthyroidism patients and 17 patients who later progressed to ophthalmopathy. After sampling, hyperthyroidism patients received methimazole starting at 30 mg daily, and ophthalmopathy patients received high-dose intravenous methylprednisolone. According to the paper, TCR Vbeta CDR3 sequencing was carried out on 135 peripheral blood samples, which came from under 50 ophthalmopathy, around 74 hyperthyroidism and about 17 progressor patients. The study also compared thyroid tissue and blood T-cell repertoires from several Graves' hyperthyroidism patients. The 100 discovery patients were randomly divided into training and test sets at a 7:3 ratio. A discovery cohort of approximately 97 patients, approximately 45 with Graves' ophthalmopathy and over 55 with stable Graves' hyperthyroidism, was used to find distinguishing TCR V-J signatures.

TCR beta CDR3 regions were amplified from RNA transcripts. The first round of RT-PCR for the TCR CDR3 was performed with the HTBI primer set and the Qiagen OneStep RT-PCR kit. Libraries were constructed in a second round of multiplex PCR, after which size selection and purification were carried out. Libraries were sequenced paired-end with 100 bp reads on an Illumina HiSeq2000. Per the authors' processing: SOAPnuke was used to process the raw data, removing reads that contained adapters or uncalled bases, had a mean Phred below 15, or lacked an exact match to the constant primer or identifier. COPE v1.2.5 was used to merge high-quality paired reads, and clonotypes were defined as unique nucleotide sequences. MiTCR v1.1 was used to align the clonotypes against IMGT TRBV, TRBD and TRBJ reference segments. Analysis was restricted to V-J combinations with a frequency above 0.0001, which covered 98% to 99.2% of repertoires. The TCS score was defined as F50 (clonal expansion) divided by E x V (chaos), with BLOSUM62-based TCRdist calculated between CDR3 peptides within each V-J. Welch's t-statistics and random forest reduced fewer than 600 V-J features to roughly 13, which were used in a naive Bayes classifier (R e1071). In-frame beta chains were kept once TCRdb had trimmed the public reads at Q25 with fastp and called clones with MiXCR. Rows with a matching CDR3 protein are joined into one entry that keeps the most common DNA and genes. The V and J calls and clone size come from TCRdb's table, not from the authors' own analysis. Present in this sample are more than 450,000 distinct CDR3 sequences, 15% to 20% of which were seen just once. The ten most abundant clones make up 47% of the sample.

The full study reports these points: Sample size was not statistically predetermined, and blinding of investigators to group allocation was not performed. In validation, the model predicted progression to ophthalmopathy with just under 71% sensitivity and 72% to 85% specificity, a median of around 6.6 months before onset. A model built on a 13 V-J signature distinguished ophthalmopathy from stable hyperthyroidism, reaching roughly 88% sensitivity and under 84% specificity in cross-validation and 80%/75% in testing. Blood samples also contained most of the expanded thyroid clonotypes (frequency above 0.001), which suggests that blood repertoires may reflect thyroid immune responses.

This clonotype was seen a few times. This clone's antigen is unknown. There are no base qualities to consult, and no much larger clone falls within one base. In the ophthalmopathy patients, disease was moderately to severely active, with a Clinical Activity Score of 3 or more, a NOSPECS grade of 4 or more, and a duration of less than 3 months. Any patient with an uncontrolled infection, another autoimmune disease, pregnancy or lactation was excluded. Diagnoses were established on the basis of clinical symptoms, serum thyroxine and TRAb, thyroid ultrasound, and orbital computed tomography. PBMCs were isolated from about 9 ml of fresh peripheral blood by Ficoll-Paque density gradient centrifugation. Total RNA was extracted using Trizol reagent, and RNA quality was assessed on an Agilent 2100 Bioanalyzer. Sequencing was performed on blood. The sequence was collected from a man aged 35 to 55 with Graves' ophthalmopathy.

CDR3 reads: CASSYKDYSNQPQHF. The DNA reads TGTGCCAGCAGTTACAAGGATTATAGCAATCAGCCCCAGCATTTT. The sequence is built from TRBV5-6 and TRBJ1-5, with the D gene too uncertain to name. From the cysteine through the phenylalanine, the CDR3 covers 15 amino acids. Just the 45-base CDR3 DNA is kept, in frame starting at base 1. Trimming takes 5 bases from V and 0 bases from J, and the germline ends sit 12 bases apart. Looking up the germline V gene yields CDR1 SGHDT and CDR2 YYEEEE. When the CDR3 is completed using the reference TRBV5-6 and TRBJ1-5 genes on either side, the full variable domain is DAGVTQSPTHLIKTRGQQVTLRCSPKSGHDTVSWYQQALGQGPQFIFQYYEEEERQRGNFPDRFSGHQFPNYSSELNVNALLLGDSALYLCASSYKDYSNQPQHFGDGTRLSIL.